This TCR beta chain was found in a study of identical twins. The CDR3 has 15 residues. The germline V gene encodes CDR1 SGHAT and CDR2 FQNNGV. Germline trimming cut 6 bases from V and 12 bases from J; bases unmatched to any gene: 14. This clonotype was seen many times. A universal primer site was created by template switching, with the cDNA bearing unique molecular identifiers. In TCRdb, the 5' RACE reads were re-called with MiXCR into one record per CDR3 protein. The sample has 100,000 to 110,000 distinct CDR3 sequences, 5.5% to 7% seen once; the top ten hold more than 10%. Sequenced input: memory T cells sorted from blood. The source is a woman aged 45 to 65 in good health. The chain recombines TRBV11-2 with TRBJ2-1, with 10 bases aligning to TRBD2. CDR3 in amino acids: CASRPSGRVGRGQFF. DNA of the CDR3: TGTGCCAGCAGGCCTAGCGGGAGAGTGGGTAGGGGGCAGTTCTTC.